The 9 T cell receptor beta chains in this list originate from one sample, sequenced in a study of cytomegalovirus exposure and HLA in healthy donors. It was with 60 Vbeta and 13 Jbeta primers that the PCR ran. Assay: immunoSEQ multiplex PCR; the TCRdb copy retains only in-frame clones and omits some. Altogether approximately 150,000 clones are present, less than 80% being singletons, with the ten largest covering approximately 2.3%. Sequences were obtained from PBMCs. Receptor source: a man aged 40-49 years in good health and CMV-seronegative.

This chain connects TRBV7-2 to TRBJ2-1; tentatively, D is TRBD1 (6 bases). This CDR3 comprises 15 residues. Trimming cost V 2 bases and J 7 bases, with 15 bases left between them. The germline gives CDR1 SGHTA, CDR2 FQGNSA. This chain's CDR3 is CASSLKIQGHNEQFF. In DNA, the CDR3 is TGTGCCAGCAGCTTAAAGATTCAGGGACATAATGAGCAGTTCTTC.

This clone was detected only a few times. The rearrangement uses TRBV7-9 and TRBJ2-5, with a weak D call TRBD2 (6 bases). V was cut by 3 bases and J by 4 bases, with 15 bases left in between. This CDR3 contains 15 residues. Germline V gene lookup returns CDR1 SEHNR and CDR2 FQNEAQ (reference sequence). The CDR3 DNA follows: TGTGCCAGCAGCTTTGGAAGGGCCGGGGGAGAGACCCAGTACTTC. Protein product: CASSFGRAGGETQYF.

The CDR3 DNA sequence: TGTGCCAGCAGCTTAGCCCATGATAGCGGTTCCTACGAGCAGTACTTC. Encoded protein: CASSLAHDSGSYEQYF. The V gene is TRBV7-2, the J gene TRBJ2-7; TRBD2 might be the D (6 bases). The CDR3 contains 16 residues. V lost 0 bases and J lost 1, with 13 bases in between. Germline V gives CDR1 SGHTA, CDR2 FQGNSA.

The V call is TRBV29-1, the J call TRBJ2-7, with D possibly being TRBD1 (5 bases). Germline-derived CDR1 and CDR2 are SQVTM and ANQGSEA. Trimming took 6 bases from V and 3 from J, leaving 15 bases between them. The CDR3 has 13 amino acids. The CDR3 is CSVSRGIGYEQYF. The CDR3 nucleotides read TGCAGCGTGAGTAGGGGCATCGGCTACGAGCAGTACTTC.

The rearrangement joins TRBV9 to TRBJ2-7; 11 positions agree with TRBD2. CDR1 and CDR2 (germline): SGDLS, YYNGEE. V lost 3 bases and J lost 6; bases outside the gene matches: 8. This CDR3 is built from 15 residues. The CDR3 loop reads CASSARLAGRGEQYF. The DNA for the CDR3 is TGTGCCAGCAGCGCCCGACTAGCGGGACGGGGCGAGCAGTACTTC.

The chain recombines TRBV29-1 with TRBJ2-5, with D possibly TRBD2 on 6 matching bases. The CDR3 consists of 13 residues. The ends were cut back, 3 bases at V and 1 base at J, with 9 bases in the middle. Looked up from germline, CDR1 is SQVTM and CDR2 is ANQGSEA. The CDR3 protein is CSVDGGPQETQYF. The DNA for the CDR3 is TGCAGCGTTGACGGGGGTCCCCAAGAGACCCAGTACTTC.

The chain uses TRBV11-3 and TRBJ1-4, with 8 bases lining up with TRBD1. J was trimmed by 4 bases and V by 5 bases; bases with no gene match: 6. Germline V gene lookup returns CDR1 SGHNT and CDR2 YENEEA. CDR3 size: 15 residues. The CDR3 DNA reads TGTGCCAGCAGCCCCAGGACAGGGTTTAATGAAAAACTGTTTTTT. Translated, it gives CASSPRTGFNEKLFF.

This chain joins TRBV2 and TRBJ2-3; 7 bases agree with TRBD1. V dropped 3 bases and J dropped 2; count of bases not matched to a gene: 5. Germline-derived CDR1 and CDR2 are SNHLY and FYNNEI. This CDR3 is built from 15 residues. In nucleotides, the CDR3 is TGTGCCAGCAGTGACGACAGGGAAAACACAGATACGCAGTATTTT. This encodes CASSDDRENTDTQYF.

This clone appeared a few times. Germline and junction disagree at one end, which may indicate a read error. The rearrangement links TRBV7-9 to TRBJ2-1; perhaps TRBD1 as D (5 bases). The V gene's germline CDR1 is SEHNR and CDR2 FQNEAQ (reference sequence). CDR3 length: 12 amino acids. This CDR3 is CSSSAMRQWQFF. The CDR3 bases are TGTTCCAGCAGCGCGATGAGACAGTGGCAGTTCTTC.